The T cell receptor (beta chain) described here comes from a study of shared clonotypes between healthy human individuals (dated by TCRdb to about 2020). The study in broad terms: The cohort included a few men and two women between 18 and 49 years of age. Per donor, three plates each were used for CD4 naive and CD4 memory, two for CD8 naive, and one for CD8 memory. The study deeply sequenced blood TCR repertoires of five healthy adults to estimate repertoire size and the extent of clonotype sharing between individuals. Libraries were prepared and TCR repertoires were sequenced by different laboratories using diverse techniques, in order to increase sequencing depth and limit assay-specific biases. Leukapheresis yielded between about 0.9 and 10 billion PBMCs per donor. Broad study findings and their caveats: Pairwise subsampling indicated that sequencing depth was expected to affect the degree of clonotype sharing among donors. Even with the large sequencing depth, rarefaction of the sorted-subset datasets indicated that sequencing was incomplete. Only blood was sampled, and tissue TCR repertoires likely differ from those in blood. Higher generation probabilities were observed for clonotypes shared by all four sorted-subset donors than for non-shared clonotypes. About 5% of naive CD4, more than 3% of naive CD8, about 2.4% of memory CD4, and approximately 0.39% of memory CD8 clonotypes were shared across several donors. Larger estimated clonotype richness was generally found for naive subsets than for memory subsets. The small number of donors limited the genetic and exposure-history diversity represented.

Using the deep immunoSEQ assay, TCR CDR3 regions were amplified from genomic DNA by multiplex PCR. For each cell subset, the extracted genomic DNA was distributed evenly across all wells of several immunoSEQ 96-well plates, and each plate served as one replicate. Each replicate PCR for sorted subsets received roughly 0.2 ug genomic DNA, equal to roughly 33,000 T cell genomes. Purified libraries were measured with a Qubit 3.0 fluorometer, size-checked on a Bioanalyzer 2100, and measured again with the KAPA Library Quantification kit. Every immunoSEQ 96-well plate was sequenced on a dedicated single-read 150-cycle Illumina NextSeq 550 flow cell. In the paper's pipeline: Because the immunoSEQ output included only junctional sequences and no quality scores, the filtering could not be the same as the filtering used for full-length reads. Sequences were annotated with PyIR, a Python wrapper for IgBLAST v1.9, using IMGT germline references to assign V/J genes and CDR3. Reads were removed for weak V/J assignments (E-value above 1e-6), missing CDR3, stop codons, out-of-frame junctions, or ambiguous translated residues. A V3J clonotype was defined by an identical inferred V gene, J gene, and CDR3 amino acid sequence. The percentage overlap between two repertoires was calculated by dividing the number of shared unique clonotypes by the size of the smaller repertoire. RTK rarefaction, the Chao1 estimator, and Recon v2.1 estimates of unobserved clonotypes were used to assess repertoire richness. For all TCRbeta clonotypes obtained by the gDNA method from a few donors, generation probabilities were computed with OLGA. Entries here come from immuneACCESS through TCRdb and include only in-frame sequences with V and J called. Some clones fail to appear in such tables; in the studies checked, an unresolved V gene covers under half of the shortfall, and the cause of the remainder is unknown. Clone size and the V and J calls come from that table; the DNA yielded D and trimming. The sample yields more than 400,000 clones; 90% to 96% were counted once. About 0.057% of the sample is held by the ten biggest clonotypes.

Inclusive of the bounding cysteine and phenylalanine, the CDR3 is 15 residues long. Only CDR3 DNA remains: 45 bases, in frame from the first base. CDR1 and CDR2 (LNHDA, SQIVND) derive from the germline V gene (reference sequence). After removal of 5 bases from V and 5 bases from J, the junction retains 8 bases not matched to a gene. The donors were healthy, HIV-negative adults with no recently reported acute infections or vaccinations. Every donor was a Caucasian adult residing in Nashville, Tennessee, USA. CD4+ T cells were enriched by magnetic negative selection, after which naive cells were positively selected on CD45RA and the negative fraction was taken as the memory subset. Blood was obtained by leukapheresis, after which PBMCs were separated by Ficoll-Histopaque density gradient centrifugation and cryopreserved in liquid nitrogen vapor phase. Purity and quantity of every magnetically sorted T cell population were checked by analytical flow cytometry. Genomic DNA was isolated from each sorted fraction and quantified by UV absorbance on a Nanodrop 2000c.

Turning to this clone: Its antigen is unknown. The record has no base qualities; no much larger clone is one base away.

The sequence was collected from a woman aged 25 to 39 in good health. The sequence links TRBV19 to TRBJ2-3; TRBD1 matches 9 bases in the middle. The sequenced sample was naive CD4+ T cells sorted from blood. The sample's cell subset or site, from its label and the paper: CD45RA+ positively selected. The nucleotide sequence is given as TGTGCCAGTAGTTCCGGGACAGGGTTTTTAGATACGCAGTATTTT. This yields the protein CASSSGTGFLDTQYF.